This T cell receptor (beta chain) appears in the sequencing data of a study of blood T cell repertoires in COVID-19. Study context: Sites in the United States, Italy and Spain provided acute and convalescent COVID-19 samples. Nucleic acid was either cDNA or gDNA, and it came from T cells, B-cell-depleted T cells, or PBMCs.

Methods used by the authors: For nucleated cells, counts were estimated from reference gene primer amplification. Sequenced by immunoSEQ multiplex PCR; TCRdb stores in-frame clones only, minus some. V and J calls and clone size are those listed in that table; D and trimming were worked out from the DNA. This table has about 130,000 clones, about four fifths appearing once. This clone was observed a single time. V trimming: 4 bases; J trimming: 5 bases; junction bases outside the gene matches: 6. Germline-derived CDR1 and CDR2 are LGHDT and YNNKEL (reference sequence). This CDR3 is 14 amino acids long.

The sequence came from a woman aged 80 or over with acute or convalescent COVID-19. The chain carries TRBV3-1 (or the pseudogene TRBV3-2) and TRBJ1-1; 8 bases fit TRBD1. The sample consisted of peripheral blood. In DNA form, the CDR3 reads TGTGCCAGCAGCCCGGACAGGGTTGGGACTGAAGCTTTCTTT. Translated, it gives CASSPDRVGTEAFF.